The 5 T cell receptor beta chains in this list originate from one sample, sequenced in a study of blood T cell repertoires in COVID-19. Sequencing was performed with immunoSEQ multiplex PCR; in TCRdb, only in-frame clones are kept and a portion is missing. Among roughly 240,000 clones listed, approximately 85% were seen once. The specimen sequenced was PBMCs or T cells enriched from blood (not recorded which). Receptors were obtained from a woman aged 50 to 60 who had recovered from COVID-19.

This chain connects TRBV18 to TRBJ1-4; 9 bases map to TRBD1. This CDR3 region has 15 residues. Germline V gives CDR1 KGHSH, CDR2 LQKENI. V lost 1 base, J lost 8 bases, and 5 bases stayed unmatched. The CDR3 coding sequence is TGTGCCAGCTCACCACGGACAGGGGAAGGGGAAAAACTGTTTTTT. It codes for CASSPRTGEGEKLFF.

The chain couples TRBV29-1 to TRBJ2-1, with 10 bases matching TRBD1. This CDR3 comprises 18 residues. V lost 1 base to trimming and J lost 3 bases; unmatched junction nucleotides: 12. The V gene's germline CDR1 is SQVTM and CDR2 ANQGSEA. The CDR3 DNA reads as TGCAGCGTTGAAGGGGGGACAGGGGAACGGTCGGGCTACAATGAGCAGTTCTTC. Translation: CSVEGGTGERSGYNEQFF.

The rearrangement joins TRBV28 to TRBJ1-2; maybe TRBD1 (6 bases). The V gene lost 5 bases and the J gene lost 1 base, with 11 bases spanning the gap. This CDR3 has 14 amino acids. Germline values: CDR1 MDHEN, CDR2 SYDVKM. The CDR3, as DNA: TGTGCCAGCAGTCCCGACAGGCATAACTATGGCTACACCTTC. Translated, it gives CASSPDRHNYGYTF.

The chain uses TRBV7-9 and TRBJ1-1; D is uncertain. Per the germline V gene, CDR1 is SEHNR and CDR2 is FQNEAQ (reference sequence). With 5 bases removed from V and 6 bases from J, the gap between germline ends came to 22 bases. The CDR3 runs to 16 residues. CDR3 nucleotide sequence: TGTGCCAGCAGCAGGCACACCTCAGGATCCGGCTCTGAAGCTTTCTTT. Translation gives CASSRHTSGSGSEAFF.

This rearrangement joins TRBV6-5 to TRBJ1-6, with D unresolved. The CDR3 extends over 16 amino acids. Germline values: CDR1 MNHEY, CDR2 SVGAGI. Trimming removed 2 bases at V and 7 bases at J, with 15 bases between. The CDR3 region has the DNA TGTGCCAGCAGTTACAATGTGCGGGCAGGAAATTCACCCCTCCACTTT. As protein: CASSYNVRAGNSPLHF.